This T cell receptor (beta chain) was captured by sequencing in a study of cytomegalovirus exposure and HLA in healthy donors. Findings and caveats of the study: Analysis performed later found roughly 17,000 TCR beta sequences associated with HLA alleles at 0.05 false discovery rate. Researchers counted roughly 150 TCR beta chains as cytomegalovirus-associated.

Losses at the gene ends were 1 base for V and 16 bases for J; bases not matched to a gene: 11. This CDR3 has 15 amino acids. Looked up from germline, CDR1 is MNHEY and CDR2 is SVGAGI. The PCR employed 60 Vbeta primers together with 13 Jbeta primers. The table came from immunoSEQ multiplex PCR; TCRdb's copy has only in-frame clones and leaves some out. Of about 86,000 clones listed, around 79% are singletons. Of note for this clone: What it binds is unknown.

Sample: PBMCs. The chain uses TRBV6-5 and TRBJ2-1; 12 positions match TRBD2. The receptor's source is a female donor in good health and CMV-seronegative. The CDR3 DNA sequence: TGTGCCAGCAGTTACTGGGACTCTAGCGGGGGGGGCGAATTCTTC. Translation gives CASSYWDSSGGGEFF.